One and the same sample provided the 32 T cell receptor beta chains below, sequenced in a study of identical twins. Via MiXCR, TCRdb re-called the 5' RACE reads, giving one row per CDR3 protein. The sample has roughly 250,000 distinct CDR3 sequences; 5.5% to 7% are singletons. The data also belong to a second study, concerning yellow fever vaccine responses in identical twins.

What was sequenced was memory (CD45RO+) T cells sorted from blood. These receptors originate from a young woman in good health.

The CDR3 DNA follows: TGTGCCAGCAGTTTGTATGTATCTGGAAACACCATATATTTT. This gives the protein CASSLYVSGNTIYF. V and J are TRBV28 and TRBJ1-3; D is undetermined. Germline CDR1 and CDR2: MDHEN and SYDVKM. Trimming removed 3 bases from V and 1 base from J, with 7 bases in between. This CDR3 comprises 14 residues.

This clonotype has more than one count but fewer than ten. This chain links TRBV5-1 with TRBJ2-3; 10 bases match TRBD2. This CDR3 comprises 15 residues. Germline trimming cut 6 bases from V and 4 bases from J; bases unmatched to any gene: 8. The germline gives CDR1 SGHRS, CDR2 YFSETQ. The CDR3 region is CASKRAGGLSDTQYF. The CDR3 nucleotides are TGCGCCAGCAAAAGAGCGGGAGGGCTCTCAGATACGCAGTATTTT.

The J gene is TRBJ1-1, the V gene TRBV10-3; D is possibly TRBD1 (5 bases). This CDR3 comprises 13 residues. Germline values: CDR1 ENHRY, CDR2 SYGVKD. Trimming took off 8 bases at V and 1 base at J, with 11 bases between the two ends. This CDR3 reads CAIGRGSNTEAFF. The CDR3 DNA is TGTGCCATCGGCCGGGGGTCGAACACTGAAGCTTTCTTT.

The chain employs TRBV7-2 and TRBJ2-7, with 11 bases aligning to TRBD2. With 5 bases clipped from V and 6 bases from J, the junction kept 9 bases outside the gene matches. This CDR3 spans 15 amino acids. Germline CDR1 and CDR2: SGHTA and FQGNSA. The CDR3: CASSLTSGTPREQYF. The CDR3, as DNA: TGTGCCAGCAGCCTGACTAGCGGGACCCCTCGCGAGCAGTACTTC.

This clonotype was picked up many times. The chain combines TRBV12-3 or TRBV12-4 with TRBJ1-2, with D maybe TRBD1 (5 bases). The length of the CDR3 is 15 residues. With 6 bases removed from V and 6 bases from J, the gap between germline ends came to 20 bases. CDR3 amino acids: CASRRRGNTKDGYTF. CDR3 in DNA: TGTGCCAGCAGACGAAGGGGCAACACAAAAGATGGCTACACCTTC.

This clonotype was observed at least ten times. The chain employs TRBV5-6 and TRBJ1-5; D remains unclear. The CDR3 runs 14 residues. CDR1 is SGHDT and CDR2 is YYEEEE in the germline V gene. Between the trimmed V and J ends, which lost 2 bases and 4 bases, there was a span of 10 bases. The CDR3: CASSLYAGNQPQHF. CDR3 coding DNA: TGTGCCAGCAGCTTATACGCGGGGAATCAGCCCCAGCATTTT.

This clonotype was seen ten or more times. The chain combines TRBV15 with TRBJ2-5, with TRBD2 matching 13 bases. After removal of 4 bases from V and 4 bases from J, the junction contained 6 bases not matched to a gene. The V gene's germline CDR1 is LNHNV and CDR2 YYDKDF (reference sequence). The CDR3 covers 16 residues. CDR3 DNA sequence: TGTGCCACCAGCAACCGACTAGCGGGAGGTCGAGAGACCCAGTACTTC. This sequence encodes CATSNRLAGGRETQYF.

This clonotype was picked up a small number of times. The chain recombines TRBV4-1 with TRBJ2-5; D possibly corresponds to TRBD1 (5 bases). V lost 4 bases and J 5 bases, leaving 23 bases between the germline ends. This CDR3 is 17 amino acids long. The germline V gene has CDR1 MGHRA and CDR2 YSYEKL. The CDR3 region has the DNA TGCGCCAGCAGCCCGTTAGGGGCGCAGGCCGCTCGGGAGACCCAGTACTTC. This encodes CASSPLGAQAARETQYF.

In its sample, this clonotype was seen a few times. Here the CDR3 DNA reads TGTGCCAGCAGACTAAGACAGGGATCCACCGGGGAGCTGTTTTTT. This codes for CASRLRQGSTGELFF. This rearrangement joins TRBV28 to TRBJ2-2; 7 positions match TRBD1. CDR1 is MDHEN, CDR2 SYDVKM, per germline. CDR3 size: 15 residues. V gave up 6 bases and J gave up 4 bases; unmatched junction bases: 8. The variable domain in full, completed from reference TRBV28 and TRBJ2-2, reads DVKVTQSSRYLVKRTGEKVFLECVQDMDHENMFWYRQDPGLGLRLIYFSYDVKMKEKGDIPEGYSVSREKKERFSLILESASTNQTSMYLCASRLRQGSTGELFFGEGSRLTVL.

CDR3 amino acids: CASSLAQGGTDTQYF. The CDR3 nucleotides are TGTGCCAGCAGCTTGGCCCAGGGAGGCACAGATACGCAGTATTTT. V gene TRBV5-8 combines with J gene TRBJ2-3; D might be TRBD1 or TRBD2, each matching 5 bases. This CDR3 contains 15 residues. V was trimmed by 0 bases and J by 1 base, leaving 9 bases between them. Germline loops: CDR1 SGHTS, CDR2 YDEGEE.

The table lists this clonotype with many counts. The rearrangement joins TRBV4-1 to TRBJ2-5; maybe TRBD2 (5 bases). V was trimmed by 4 bases and J by 2 bases, leaving 14 bases between them. Germline lookup yields CDR1 MGHRA and CDR2 YSYEKL. This CDR3 is built from 15 residues. In DNA, the CDR3 is TGCGCCAGCAGCCCGCGACTATCCTCACAAGAGACCCAGTACTTC. It specifies CASSPRLSSQETQYF.

The chain has TRBV2 and TRBJ1-1; possibly TRBD1 for D (6 bases). Germline assignment: CDR1 SNHLY and CDR2 FYNNEI. The CDR3 is 12 amino acids. Trimming cost V 6 bases and J 5 bases, with 10 bases left between them. CDR3: CASRGHVTEAFF. DNA of the CDR3: TGTGCCAGCAGGGGACACGTAACTGAAGCTTTCTTT.

The chain recombines TRBV3-1 with TRBJ2-2, with D possibly matching TRBD1 (6 bases). The V and J ends lost 2 bases and 1 base respectively, with 11 bases between them. The CDR3 extends over 16 amino acids. The germline V gene encodes CDR1 LGHDT and CDR2 YNNKEL (reference sequence). CDR3 DNA sequence: TGTGCCAGCAGCCAACCACAGGGAATGAACACCGGGGAGCTGTTTTTT. This sequence encodes CASSQPQGMNTGELFF.

This clonotype was observed many times. This chain joins TRBV24-1 and TRBJ2-1; 11 nucleotides match TRBD2. The CDR3 runs 17 residues. Germline V CDR1 and CDR2: KGHDR, SFDVKD. V lost 5 bases and J lost 7; bases outside the gene matches: 12. Here the CDR3 reads CATSAVLTSGNLNEQFF. The CDR3, as DNA: TGTGCCACCAGTGCCGTACTGACTAGCGGGAATTTAAATGAGCAGTTCTTC.

This clonotype was detected ten times or more. The chain uses TRBV6-1 and TRBJ2-5; TRBD2 is a possible D gene (6 bases). Trimming pared 7 bases from V and 5 bases from J, leaving 14 bases between. Germline CDR1 MNHNS, CDR2 SASEGT. This CDR3 region has 13 residues. Here the CDR3 reads CASNPGVGETQYF. The CDR3 DNA sequence: TGTGCCAGCAACCCGGGGGTTGGGGAGACCCAGTACTTC.

This clonotype was counted many times. The chain employs TRBV5-8 and TRBJ1-1; D gene uncertain. Germline V CDR1 and CDR2: SGHTS, YDEGEE. The V gene lost 4 bases and the J gene lost 1 base, with 8 bases spanning the gap. The CDR3 covers 13 residues. CDR3 DNA sequence: TGTGCCAGCAGCAGGCAGAGGAACACTGAAGCTTTCTTT. Encoded protein: CASSRQRNTEAFF.

The chain recombines TRBV7-6 with TRBJ1-1; D possibly corresponds to TRBD1 (6 bases). Trimming shortened V by 1 base and J by 5 bases, and 17 bases separated the two germline ends. Per germline, CDR1 SGHVS and CDR2 FNYEAQ. This CDR3 is built from 16 residues. CDR3 amino acids: CASSLVGFSQGTEAFF. In DNA form, the CDR3 reads TGTGCCAGCAGCTTAGTGGGTTTTTCCCAGGGGACTGAAGCTTTCTTT. Drawing the rest from reference TRBV7-6 and TRBJ1-1, the complete variable domain is GAGVSQSPRYKVTKRGQDVALRCDPISGHVSLYWYRQALGQGPEFLTYFNYEAQQDKSGLPNDRFSAERPEGSISTLTIQRTEQRDSAMYRCASSLVGFSQGTEAFFGQGTRLTVV.

This clonotype was seen ten or more times. The V call is TRBV2, the J call TRBJ2-3; 12 bases fit TRBD2. This CDR3 region has 15 residues. The V gene's germline CDR1 is SNHLY and CDR2 FYNNEI. Trimming cost V 1 base and J 9 bases; bases outside gene matches: 5. The CDR3 loop reads CASSEGLAGDPTQYF. CDR3 nucleotides: TGTGCCAGCAGTGAAGGACTAGCGGGAGACCCAACGCAGTATTTT. The full variable domain, in which reference TRBV2 and TRBJ2-3 provide the parts outside the CDR3, is EPEVTQTPSHQVTQMGQEVILRCVPISNHLYFYWYRQILGQKVEFLVSFYNNEISEKSEIFDDQFSVERPDGSNFTLKIRSTKLEDSAMYFCASSEGLAGDPTQYFGPGTRLTVL.

This clonotype turned up a few times. The chain joins TRBV6-6 to TRBJ2-3, with unresolved D. V was pared by 2 bases and J by 1 base, with 4 bases between. In germline, CDR1 is MNHNY, CDR2 SVGAGI (reference sequence). The CDR3 contains 13 residues. Here the CDR3 reads CASSYGRTDTQYF. For the CDR3, the DNA is TGTGCCAGCAGTTACGGACGCACAGATACGCAGTATTTT.

The chain recombines TRBV29-1 with TRBJ2-2; 7 positions match TRBD1. Trimming took 6 bases from V and 0 from J; bases not matched to a gene: 7. Germline CDR1 reads SQVTM; CDR2 reads ANQGSEA. The CDR3 runs to 15 residues. CDR3 residues: CSVRAGGTNTGELFF. CDR3 in DNA: TGCAGCGTAAGGGCAGGGGGTACGAACACCGGGGAGCTGTTTTTT.

Ten or more counts support this clonotype. The chain recombines TRBV4-1 with TRBJ1-1; D unclear. The CDR3 spans 14 residues. CDR1 and CDR2 (germline): MGHRA, YSYEKL. Trimming removed 4 bases from V and 0 bases from J, with 9 bases in between. CDR3 DNA sequence: TGCGCCAGCAGCCGAAACAGCATGAACACTGAAGCTTTCTTT. It is translated as CASSRNSMNTEAFF.

The chain carries TRBV28 and TRBJ2-5; a weak D match, TRBD1 (6 bases). Trimming removed 5 bases at V and 4 bases at J, with 11 bases between. This CDR3 contains 13 residues. Germline V gene sequence: CDR1 MDHEN, CDR2 SYDVKM. CDR3 region: CASSRDRLETQYF. The CDR3, as DNA: TGTGCCAGCAGTCGTGACAGGTTAGAGACCCAGTACTTC.

The rearrangement links TRBV7-9 to TRBJ1-4; D is unresolved. Trimming took 2 bases from V and 8 from J, leaving 6 bases between them. CDR1 is SEHNR, CDR2 FQNEAQ, per germline (reference sequence). The CDR3 extends over 12 amino acids. CDR3 sequence: CASSLNVEKLFF. The CDR3 DNA is TGTGCCAGCAGCTTAAACGTAGAAAAACTGTTTTTT.

The V and J genes are TRBV12-3 or TRBV12-4 and TRBJ2-5; weak D call: TRBD1 (6 bases). V lost 1 base to trimming and J lost 5 bases, with 14 bases between them. This CDR3 is built from 15 residues. CDR3 nucleotide sequence: TGTGCCAGCAGTTTAGGGGGGCGGGTTGGGGAGACCCAGTACTTC. Translation: CASSLGGRVGETQYF.

The chain uses TRBV2 and TRBJ2-3; possibly TRBD1 or TRBD2 for D (5 bases each). The germline V and J ends were trimmed by 9 bases and 1 base, with 11 bases remaining between them. The CDR3 spans 13 residues. Germline CDR1 and CDR2: SNHLY and FYNNEI. The CDR3 loop is CASGGGRTDTQYF. CDR3 sequence (DNA): TGTGCCAGTGGTGGGGGTCGCACAGATACGCAGTATTTT.

This clonotype appeared a few times. The rearrangement uses TRBV7-9 and TRBJ1-4, with no clear D. The V end was cut by 2 bases, the J end by 8 bases, with 12 bases between. CDR1 SEHNR and CDR2 FQNEAQ come from the germline V gene (reference sequence). The CDR3 sequence is 14 residues long. CDR3 region: CASSLSASREKLFF. The CDR3, as DNA: TGTGCCAGCAGCTTATCAGCCAGCCGAGAAAAACTGTTTTTT.

This clonotype turned up a few times. The V and J genes are TRBV7-3 and TRBJ2-1; TRBD2 agrees at 12 bases. The J segment lost 10 bases and the V segment lost 2 bases, leaving 6 bases of the junction unmatched. Germline V CDR1 and CDR2: SGHTA, FQGTGA. CDR3 size: 15 residues. Here the CDR3 reads CASSLLAGGPVEQFF. As DNA, the CDR3 is TGTGCCAGCAGCTTACTAGCGGGAGGGCCGGTGGAGCAGTTCTTC.

The chain carries TRBV7-3 and TRBJ2-1, with D possibly TRBD1 on 6 matching bases. The CDR3 extends over 17 amino acids. The germline gives CDR1 SGHTA, CDR2 FQGTGA. Trimming took off 4 bases at V and 2 bases at J, with 18 bases between the two ends. The CDR3 region has the DNA TGTGCCAGCAGCTCCAACCCAACAGGGAGACCCTACAATGAGCAGTTCTTC. As protein: CASSSNPTGRPYNEQFF.

In its sample, this clonotype was seen a few times. V is TRBV19 and J is TRBJ2-1, with D maybe TRBD1 (7 bases). The V end was cut by 6 bases, the J end by 14 bases, with 17 bases between. Germline values: CDR1 LNHDA, CDR2 SQIVND (reference sequence). The CDR3 has 12 amino acids. DNA of the CDR3: TGTGCCAGTAGGGACTACCCCAGGGGGGAGTTCTTC. Its translation is CASRDYPRGEFF. Using reference TRBV19 and TRBJ2-1 for the parts outside the CDR3, the full variable domain is DGGITQSPKYLFRKEGQNVTLSCEQNLNHDAMYWYRQDPGQGLRLIYYSQIVNDFQKGDIAEGYSVSREKKESFPLTVTSAQKNPTAFYLCASRDYPRGEFFGPGTRLTVL.

The rearrangement uses TRBV5-8 and TRBJ2-2; TRBD2 matches at 10 bases. Germline V gene sequence: CDR1 SGHTS, CDR2 YDEGEE. The length of the CDR3 is 14 residues. V lost 5 bases and J lost 7; bases outside the gene matches: 5. CDR3 protein: CASRPSGRSGELFF. The CDR3 region has the DNA TGTGCCAGCAGGCCTAGCGGGAGAAGCGGGGAGCTGTTTTTT.

This clonotype showed up just a few times. This chain links TRBV20-1 with TRBJ2-1, with 10 bases identical to TRBD2. CDR1 is DFQATT, CDR2 SNEGSKA, per germline (reference sequence). V lost 3 bases and J lost 6; bases outside the gene matches: 11. This CDR3 has 16 amino acids. CDR3 sequence (DNA): TGCAGTGCTAGTATGCCTAGCGGGGGTGTTTTCAATGAGCAGTTCTTC. Its translation is CSASMPSGGVFNEQFF.

This clonotype was observed a handful of times. This rearrangement joins TRBV12-3 or TRBV12-4 to TRBJ2-1, with 11 bases that match TRBD2. This CDR3 has 18 amino acids. J gave up 4 bases and V 3 bases, and 11 bases lay outside the gene matches. CDR3 region: CASSLSGRLAGKYNEQFF. CDR3 bases: TGTGCCAGCAGTTTGAGCGGTCGACTAGCGGGAAAGTACAATGAGCAGTTCTTC.